This T cell receptor (beta chain) was captured by sequencing in a study of CD8 T cells in ankylosing spondylitis. Making use of molecular barcodes, quantitative 5'-RACE generated TCR beta libraries. TCRdb ran MiXCR on the 5' RACE reads and lists one entry per CDR3 protein. The table shows 20,000 to 30,000 distinct CDR3 sequences, with over 2% occurring only once. This clonotype was found many times. The target antigen is unknown. Trimming took 4 bases from V and 4 from J; bases not matched to a gene: 5. The CDR3 is made up of 16 amino acids. Germline CDR1 is SGDLS and CDR2 is YYNGEE. General study results and limits: Clones tied to disease were said to be significantly enriched in matched ankylosing spondylitis synovial fluid. Certain motif variants had earlier appeared in reactive arthritis synovial fluid and blood.

The sequence was obtained from a female donor with ankylosing spondylitis or in good health (not recorded which). The chain carries TRBV9 and TRBJ2-1; 13 nucleotides align to TRBD2. Sequenced input: blood, either unsorted or a sorted T cell fraction (not recorded which). CDR3 sequence: CASSPGTSGAYNEQFF. CDR3 DNA: TGTGCCAGCAGCCCCGGGACTAGCGGGGCATACAATGAGCAGTTCTTC.